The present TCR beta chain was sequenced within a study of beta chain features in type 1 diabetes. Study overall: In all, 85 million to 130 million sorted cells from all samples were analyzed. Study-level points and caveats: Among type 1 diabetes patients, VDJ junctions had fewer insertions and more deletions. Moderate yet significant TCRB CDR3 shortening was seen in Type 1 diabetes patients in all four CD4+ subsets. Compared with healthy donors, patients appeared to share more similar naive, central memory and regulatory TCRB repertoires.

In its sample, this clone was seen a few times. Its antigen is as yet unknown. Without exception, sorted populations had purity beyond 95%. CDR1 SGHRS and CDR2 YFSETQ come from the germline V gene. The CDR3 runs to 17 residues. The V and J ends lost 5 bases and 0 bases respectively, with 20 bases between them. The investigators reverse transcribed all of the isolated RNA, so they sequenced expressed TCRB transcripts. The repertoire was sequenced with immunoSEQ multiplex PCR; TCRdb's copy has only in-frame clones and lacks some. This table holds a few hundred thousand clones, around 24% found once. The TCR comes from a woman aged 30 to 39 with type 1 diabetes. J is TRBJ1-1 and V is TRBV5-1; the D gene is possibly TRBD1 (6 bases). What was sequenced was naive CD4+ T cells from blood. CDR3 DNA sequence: TGCGCCAGCAGGGGGGCGGAGAGGTCGCCCTTGAACACTGAAGCTTTCTTT. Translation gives CASRGAERSPLNTEAFF.